This T cell receptor (beta chain) was found in a study of OX40 agonist ivuxolimab in advanced cancers. The method was immunoSEQ multiplex PCR; TCRdb's version includes in-frame clones alone and lacks a portion of them. The table includes 12,000 to 15,000 clones, about 86% detected once. The source of this sequence is an adult with an advanced solid tumor such as melanoma, head and neck, liver or kidney cancer. This sample comprised CD4+ or CD8+ T cells sorted from blood, obtained in a trial of the OX40 agonist ivuxolimab.

This chain's CDR3 is CASGFGRTGNFEQFF. For the CDR3, the DNA is TGTGCTAGTGGTTTTGGCCGAACAGGGAATTTTGAGCAGTTCTTC. V usage is TRBV12-5 and J usage is TRBJ2-1; a weak D match, TRBD1 (6 bases). V was shortened by 3 bases and J by 9 bases, with 18 bases between the two germline ends. The CDR3 length is 15 residues. CDR1 is LGHNT and CDR2 is FRNRAP in the germline V gene.